Here is one T cell receptor beta chain with its context. The sample belongs to a study of blood T cell repertoires in COVID-19. Overall study: Material from acute and convalescent COVID-19 was sourced from the United States, Italy and Spain. The cDNA or gDNA used as material had been derived from T cells, B-cell-depleted T cells, or PBMCs.

Germline V gene sequence: CDR1 SGHRS, CDR2 YFSETQ. The V segment lost 5 bases and the J segment 2 bases; nucleotides outside the gene matches: 5. There are 14 residues in the CDR3. Per the original methods: Quantification of nucleated cells was approximated via reference gene primer amplification. This table comes from immunoSEQ multiplex PCR, and its TCRdb copy is limited to in-frame clones, with some not included. Clone size and V and J calls were adopted from that table, with D and trimming inferred from the DNA. The sample gives about 180,000 clones, approximately 77% of which show up once; 10% to 13% is in the top ten.

The clonotype originates from a woman older than 75 with active or convalescent COVID-19. This sequence joins TRBV5-1 and TRBJ2-3, with 7 bases fitting TRBD2. The source material was peripheral blood. The DNA of the CDR3 is TGCGCCAGCAGGGGGACTACTTTCACAGATACGCAGTATTTT. Protein: CASRGTTFTDTQYF.